The T cell receptor (beta chain) described here comes from a study of blood T cell repertoires in COVID-19. Whole-study context: Samples representing acute and convalescent COVID-19 were sourced from the United States, Italy and Spain. From T cells, B-cell-depleted T cells, or PBMCs came the material, which was cDNA or gDNA.

The CDR3 is 15 residues long. V was pared by 3 bases and J by 1 base, with 12 bases between. Germline-derived CDR1 and CDR2 are SGHAT and FQDESV (reference sequence). How the authors handled the data: Amplification with reference gene primers provided the estimates of nucleated cell counts. Assay used: immunoSEQ multiplex PCR; TCRdb lists only in-frame clones, some missing. V and J calls and clone size are copied from that table; D and trimming were computed from the DNA. The sample records about 180,000 clones, 83% being singletons. This clone was found a few times. The sample taken for sequencing was peripheral blood. This receptor was obtained from a human donor in a cohort sampled during active COVID-19. This chain uses TRBV11-1 with TRBJ1-1, with D possibly TRBD1 on 5 matching bases. The CDR3 is CASSFRQSSNTEAFF. CDR3 sequence (DNA): TGTGCCAGCAGCTTCAGACAGTCTTCGAACACTGAAGCTTTCTTT.